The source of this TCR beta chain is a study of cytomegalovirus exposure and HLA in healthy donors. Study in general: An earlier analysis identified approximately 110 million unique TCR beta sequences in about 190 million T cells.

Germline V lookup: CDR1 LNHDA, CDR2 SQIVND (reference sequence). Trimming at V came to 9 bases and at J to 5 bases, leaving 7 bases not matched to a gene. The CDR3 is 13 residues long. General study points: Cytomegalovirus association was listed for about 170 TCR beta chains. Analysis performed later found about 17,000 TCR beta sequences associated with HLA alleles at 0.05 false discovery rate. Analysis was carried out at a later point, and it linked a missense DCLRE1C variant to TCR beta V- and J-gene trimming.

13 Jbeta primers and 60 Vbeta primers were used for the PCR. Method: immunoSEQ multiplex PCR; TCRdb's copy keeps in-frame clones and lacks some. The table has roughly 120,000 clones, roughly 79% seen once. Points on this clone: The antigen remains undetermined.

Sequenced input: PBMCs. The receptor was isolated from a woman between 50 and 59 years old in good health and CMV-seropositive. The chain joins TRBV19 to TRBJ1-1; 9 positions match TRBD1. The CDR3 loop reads CASNRGLETEAFF. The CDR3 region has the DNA TGTGCCAGCAACAGGGGGCTGGAGACTGAAGCTTTCTTT.